This record concerns one T cell receptor (beta chain) sequence. Its target is unknown. The sample originates from a study of shared clonotypes between healthy human individuals. Study-level information: The donor group consisted of a couple of women and a few men, aged 18 to 49.

Study conclusions and caveats: Rarefaction analysis demonstrated incomplete sorted-subset sequencing notwithstanding large depth. Depth of sequencing was expected to influence donor clonotype sharing.

The assay was immunoSEQ multiplex PCR, and TCRdb's table has in-frame clones only and misses some. Counted here are about 2.4 million clones, approximately 93% occurring once; the ten biggest clones make up around 0.37%. The CDR3 extends over 13 amino acids. V was shortened by 5 bases and J by 2 bases, with 9 bases between the two germline ends. CDR1 and CDR2 (germline): LNHNV, YYDKDF (reference sequence). The healthy adult donors were HIV-negative and reported no recent acute infections or vaccinations. The chain links TRBV15 to TRBJ2-5; possibly TRBD1 or TRBD2 for D (6 bases each). Sequencing used naive CD4+ T cells from PBMCs. Stated subset: CD45RA+ positively selected. The source of this sequence is a man aged 18 to 30 in good health. Some clones in this sample may be carry-over from other donors' samples. DNA for the CDR3: TGTGCCACCAGCGGGGGGCAGCAAGAGACCCAGTACTTC. As protein: CATSGGQQETQYF.